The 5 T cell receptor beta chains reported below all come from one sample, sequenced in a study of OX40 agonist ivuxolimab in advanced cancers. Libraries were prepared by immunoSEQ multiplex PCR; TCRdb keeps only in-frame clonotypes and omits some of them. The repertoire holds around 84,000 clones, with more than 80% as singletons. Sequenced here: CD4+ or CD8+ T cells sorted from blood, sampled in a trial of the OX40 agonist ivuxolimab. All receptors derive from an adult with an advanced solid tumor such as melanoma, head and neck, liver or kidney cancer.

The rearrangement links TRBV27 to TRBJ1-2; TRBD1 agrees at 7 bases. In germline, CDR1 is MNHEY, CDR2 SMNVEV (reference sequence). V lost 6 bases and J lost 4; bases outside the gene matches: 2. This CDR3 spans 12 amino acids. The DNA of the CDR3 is TGTGCCAGCAGGGGGACAGTCTATGGCTACACCTTC. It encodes CASRGTVYGYTF.

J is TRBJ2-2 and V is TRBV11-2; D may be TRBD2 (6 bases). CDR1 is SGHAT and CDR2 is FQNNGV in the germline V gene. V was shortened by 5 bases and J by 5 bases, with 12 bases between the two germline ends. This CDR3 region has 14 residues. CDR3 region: CASSVNGGTGELFF. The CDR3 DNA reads TGTGCCAGCAGCGTCAATGGGGGGACCGGGGAGCTGTTTTTT.

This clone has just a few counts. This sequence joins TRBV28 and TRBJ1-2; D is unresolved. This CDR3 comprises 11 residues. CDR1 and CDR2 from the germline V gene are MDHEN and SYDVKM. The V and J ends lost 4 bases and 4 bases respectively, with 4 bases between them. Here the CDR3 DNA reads TGTGCCAGCAGTTACCCCTATGGCTACACCTTC. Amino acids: CASSYPYGYTF.

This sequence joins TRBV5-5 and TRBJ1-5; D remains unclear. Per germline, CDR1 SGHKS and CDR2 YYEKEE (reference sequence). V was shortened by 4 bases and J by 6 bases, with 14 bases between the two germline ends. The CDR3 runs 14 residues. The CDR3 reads CASSMGLEGQPQHF. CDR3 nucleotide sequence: TGTGCCAGCAGCATGGGCCTCGAGGGTCAGCCCCAGCATTTT.

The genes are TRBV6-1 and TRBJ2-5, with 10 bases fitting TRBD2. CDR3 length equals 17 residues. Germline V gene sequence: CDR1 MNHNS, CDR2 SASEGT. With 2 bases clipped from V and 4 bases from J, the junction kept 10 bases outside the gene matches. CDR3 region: CASSERNSGRPRETQYF. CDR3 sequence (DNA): TGTGCCAGCAGTGAAAGGAATAGCGGGAGGCCCCGAGAGACCCAGTACTTC.